This T cell receptor beta chain was profiled in a study of T cells after yellow fever vaccination. Study-level background: Researchers used SMART-Seq v4 Ultra Low Input to prepare fractions that had low cell numbers. General study findings and limits: Only a small proportion of the clonotypes turned up in both the CD4 and the CD8 compartments, likely arising from convergent recombination. By day 5 rather than day 15, the secondary response had peaked, though it was weaker.

TCRdb processed the 5' RACE reads anew with MiXCR; each CDR3 protein has one entry. Of some 500,000 distinct CDR3 sequences detected, 13% appear once; the ten largest clones hold about an eighth. This clonotype was seen more than once but under ten times. Its target is unknown. V was pared by 2 bases and J by 4 bases, with 6 bases between. This CDR3 comprises 13 residues. CDR1 and CDR2 (germline): SGHTA, FQGNSA. V gene TRBV7-2 combines with J gene TRBJ1-3; no clear D. Sample: PBMCs, taken on the day of the yellow fever booster vaccination. The clonotype was recovered from a man younger than 40 who received the YFV17D yellow fever vaccine. CDR3 protein: CASSLSWGNTIYF. CDR3 bases: TGTGCCAGCAGCTTATCTTGGGGAAACACCATATATTTT.